The subject of this entry is one T cell receptor beta chain. The source of the sample is a study of blood T cell repertoires in COVID-19. In the study overall: The cDNA or gDNA used as material had been derived from T cells, B-cell-depleted T cells, or PBMCs.

Germline CDR1 and CDR2: SGHVS and FNYEAQ. The junction had 5 bases not matched to a gene; V was cut back by 4 bases and J by 0 bases. The CDR3 is 16 residues long. Produced via immunoSEQ multiplex PCR; TCRdb's table is partial and in-frame only. This table has 220,000 or so clones, 84% appearing once. The V call is TRBV7-6, the J call TRBJ2-2; TRBD1 matches at 7 bases. What was sequenced was PBMCs or T cells enriched from blood (not recorded which). This sequence originates from a woman in her thirties or forties who had recovered from COVID-19. CDR3 coding DNA: TGTGCCAGCAGCTACGACAGGGAATCGAACACCGGGGAGCTGTTTTTT. Protein product: CASSYDRESNTGELFF.